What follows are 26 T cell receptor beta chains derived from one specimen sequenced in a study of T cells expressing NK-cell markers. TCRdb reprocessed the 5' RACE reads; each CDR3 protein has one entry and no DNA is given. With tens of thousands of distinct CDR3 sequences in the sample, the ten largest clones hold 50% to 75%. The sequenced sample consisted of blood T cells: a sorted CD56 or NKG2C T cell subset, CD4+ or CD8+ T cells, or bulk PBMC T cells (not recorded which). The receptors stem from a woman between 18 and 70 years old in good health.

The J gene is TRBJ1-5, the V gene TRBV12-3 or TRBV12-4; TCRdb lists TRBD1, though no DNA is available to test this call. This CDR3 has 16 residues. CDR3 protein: CASSLYGTGLNQPQHF.

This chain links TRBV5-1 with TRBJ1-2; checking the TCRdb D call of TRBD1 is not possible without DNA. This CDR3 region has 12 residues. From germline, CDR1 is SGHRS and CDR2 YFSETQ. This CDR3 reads CASSLVGGGYTF.

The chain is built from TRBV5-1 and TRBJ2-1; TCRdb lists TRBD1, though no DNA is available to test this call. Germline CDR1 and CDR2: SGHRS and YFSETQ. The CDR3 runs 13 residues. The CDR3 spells CASKRTGPNEQFF.

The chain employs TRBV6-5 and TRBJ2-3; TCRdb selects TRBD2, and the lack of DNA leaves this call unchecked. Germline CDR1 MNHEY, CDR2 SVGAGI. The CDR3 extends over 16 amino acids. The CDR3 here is CASSWGLAGLPDTQYF.

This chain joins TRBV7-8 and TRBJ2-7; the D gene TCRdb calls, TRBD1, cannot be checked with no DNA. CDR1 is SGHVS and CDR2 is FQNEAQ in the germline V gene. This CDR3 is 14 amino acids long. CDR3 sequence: CASSSGQASYEQYF.

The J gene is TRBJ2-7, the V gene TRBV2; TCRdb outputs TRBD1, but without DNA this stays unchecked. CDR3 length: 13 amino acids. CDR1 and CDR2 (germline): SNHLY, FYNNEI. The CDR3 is CASRGGRFYEQYF. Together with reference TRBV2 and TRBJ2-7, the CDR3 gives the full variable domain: EPEVTQTPSHQVTQMGQEVILRCVPISNHLYFYWYRQILGQKVEFLVSFYNNEISEKSEIFDDQFSVERPDGSNFTLKIRSTKLEDSAMYFCASRGGRFYEQYFGPGTRLTVT.

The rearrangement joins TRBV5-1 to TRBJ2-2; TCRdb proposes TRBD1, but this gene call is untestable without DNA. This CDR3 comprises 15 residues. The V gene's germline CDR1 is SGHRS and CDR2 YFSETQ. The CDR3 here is CASSLTGVDTGELFF.

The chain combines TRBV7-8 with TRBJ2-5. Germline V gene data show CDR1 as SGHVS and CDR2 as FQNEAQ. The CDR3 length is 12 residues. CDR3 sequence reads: CASSLFSGDQYF.

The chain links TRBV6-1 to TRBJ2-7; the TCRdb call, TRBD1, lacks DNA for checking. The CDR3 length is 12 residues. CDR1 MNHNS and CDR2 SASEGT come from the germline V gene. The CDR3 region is CASKQTWGEQYF.

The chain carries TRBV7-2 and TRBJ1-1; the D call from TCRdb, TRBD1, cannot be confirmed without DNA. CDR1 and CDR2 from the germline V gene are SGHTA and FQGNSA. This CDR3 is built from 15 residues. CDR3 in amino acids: CASSSIDRMNTEAFF. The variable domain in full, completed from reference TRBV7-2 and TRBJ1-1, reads GAGVSQSPSNKVTEKGKDVELRCDPISGHTALYWYRQSLGQGLEFLIYFQGNSAPDKSGLPSDRFSAERTGGSVSTLTIQRTQQEDSAVYLCASSSIDRMNTEAFFGQGTRLTVV.

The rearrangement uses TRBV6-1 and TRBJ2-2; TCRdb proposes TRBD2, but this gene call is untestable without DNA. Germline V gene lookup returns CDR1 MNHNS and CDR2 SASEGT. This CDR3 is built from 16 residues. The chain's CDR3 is CASSTTSGTADGELFF.

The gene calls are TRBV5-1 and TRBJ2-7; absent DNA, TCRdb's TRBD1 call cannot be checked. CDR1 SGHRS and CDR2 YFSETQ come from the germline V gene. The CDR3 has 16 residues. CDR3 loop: CASSFSGTGLFYEQYF.

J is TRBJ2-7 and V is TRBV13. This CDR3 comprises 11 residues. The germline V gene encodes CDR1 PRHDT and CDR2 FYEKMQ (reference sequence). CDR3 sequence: CASSSTYEQYF.

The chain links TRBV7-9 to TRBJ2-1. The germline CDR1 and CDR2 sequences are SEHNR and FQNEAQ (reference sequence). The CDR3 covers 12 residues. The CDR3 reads CASSLAYNEQFF.

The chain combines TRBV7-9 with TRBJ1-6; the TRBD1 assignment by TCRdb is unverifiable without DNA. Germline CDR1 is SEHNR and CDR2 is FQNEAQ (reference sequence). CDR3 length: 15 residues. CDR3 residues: CASSLETDYNSPLHF. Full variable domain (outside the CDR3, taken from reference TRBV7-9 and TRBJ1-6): DTGVSQNPRHKITKRGQNVTFRCDPISEHNRLYWYRQTLGQGPEFLTYFQNEAQLEKSRLLSDRFSAERPKGSFSTLEIQRTEQGDSAMYLCASSLETDYNSPLHFGNGTRLTVT.

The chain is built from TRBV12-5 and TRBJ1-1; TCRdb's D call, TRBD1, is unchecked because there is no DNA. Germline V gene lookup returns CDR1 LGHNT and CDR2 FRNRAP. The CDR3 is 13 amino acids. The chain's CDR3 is CASGPTVHTEAFF.

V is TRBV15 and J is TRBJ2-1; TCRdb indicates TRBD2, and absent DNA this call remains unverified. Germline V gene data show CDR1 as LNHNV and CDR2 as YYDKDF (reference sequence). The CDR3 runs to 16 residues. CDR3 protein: CATSLLLGPHGNEQFF.

The CDR3 reads CASSLTGGETGELFF. The genes are TRBV12-3 or TRBV12-4 and TRBJ2-2; TCRdb names TRBD1, which stays unverified in the absence of DNA. The CDR3 runs to 15 residues.

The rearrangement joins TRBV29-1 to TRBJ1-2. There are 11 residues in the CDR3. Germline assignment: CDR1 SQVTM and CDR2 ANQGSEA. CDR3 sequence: CSVDVGYGYTF. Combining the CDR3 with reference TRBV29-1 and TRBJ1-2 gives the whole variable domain SAVISQKPSRDICQRGTSLTIQCQVDSQVTMMFWYRQQPGQSLTLIATANQGSEATYESGFVIDKFPISRPNLTFSTLTVSNMSPEDSSIYLCSVDVGYGYTFGSGTRLTVV.

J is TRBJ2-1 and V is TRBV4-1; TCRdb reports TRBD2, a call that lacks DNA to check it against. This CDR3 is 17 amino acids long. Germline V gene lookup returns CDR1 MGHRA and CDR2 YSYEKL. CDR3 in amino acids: CASSQDMTSGRGNEQFF.

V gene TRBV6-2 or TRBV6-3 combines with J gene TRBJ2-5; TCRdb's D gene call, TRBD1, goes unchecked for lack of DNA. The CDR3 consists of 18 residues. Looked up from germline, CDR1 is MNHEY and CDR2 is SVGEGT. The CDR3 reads CASSYSMAETMDPWAQYF.

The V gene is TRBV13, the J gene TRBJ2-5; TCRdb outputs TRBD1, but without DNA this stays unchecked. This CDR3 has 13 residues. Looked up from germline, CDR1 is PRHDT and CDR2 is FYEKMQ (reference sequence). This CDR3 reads CASGTARWETQYF.

CDR3: CASSFSGSLDTQYF. This chain connects TRBV7-3 to TRBJ2-3; TCRdb picks TRBD2, but there is no DNA to check that call. CDR3 length equals 14 residues. Germline-derived CDR1 and CDR2 are SGHTA and FQGTGA.

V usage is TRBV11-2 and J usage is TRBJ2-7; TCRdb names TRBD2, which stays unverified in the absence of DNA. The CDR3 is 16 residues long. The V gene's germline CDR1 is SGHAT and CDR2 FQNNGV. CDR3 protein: CASSLAPASGYYEQYF.

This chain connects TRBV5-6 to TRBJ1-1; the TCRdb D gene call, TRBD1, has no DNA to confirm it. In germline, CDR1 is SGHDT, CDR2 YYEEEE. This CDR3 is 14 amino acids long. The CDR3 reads CASSKDREDTEAFF.

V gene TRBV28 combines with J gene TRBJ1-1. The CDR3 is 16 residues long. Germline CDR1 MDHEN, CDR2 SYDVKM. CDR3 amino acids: CASRPYFEAGNTEAFF.